This TCR beta chain was obtained from a study of blood T cell repertoires in COVID-19. Background on the study: The origin of the acute and convalescent COVID-19 samples was the United States, Italy and Spain.

Original analysis: Using reference gene primer amplification, nucleated cell counts were estimated. Profiled with immunoSEQ multiplex PCR; TCRdb holds only in-frame clones, not every one. Clone size and V and J calls were adopted from that table, with D and trimming inferred from the DNA. The sample includes roughly 140,000 clones, 84% seen only once; the top ten take 30% to 45%. Germline CDR1 and CDR2: SGHNT and YYREEE (reference sequence). The CDR3 loop spans 18 amino acids. V was clipped by 4 bases and J by 5 bases; unmatched bases: 19. The sample was peripheral blood. The chain joins TRBV5-4 to TRBJ2-7; 9 nucleotides match TRBD1. This clonotype originated in a human donor in a cohort sampled during active COVID-19. This chain's CDR3 is CASSPGGQGSPLSDEQYF. In DNA, the CDR3 is TGTGCCAGCAGCCCCGGGGGACAGGGTTCCCCCTTAAGTGACGAGCAGTACTTC.